This entry lists 16 T cell receptor beta chains sequenced from one sample in a study of T cells after posttransplantation cyclophosphamide (dated by TCRdb to between 2015 and 2016). The library was prepared using the immunoSEQ multiplex PCR assay. TCRdb limited this immuneACCESS table to in-frame rearrangements with V and J called. A share of clones is missing; checked studies link under half to unresolved V genes, and the rest is unexplained. This sample is represented by about 36,000 clones, with no singletons among them. Of the sample, 1% to 1.5% falls within the top ten clones. The sequencing sample was made of PBMCs. These receptors were taken from a girl aged 5 to 17 in good health, CMV-negative, and a related stem cell transplant donor.

The chain uses TRBV7-8 and TRBJ2-4; D call uncertain. The ends were cut back, 1 base at V and 9 bases at J, with 10 bases in the middle. This CDR3 has 13 residues. From germline, CDR1 is SGHVS and CDR2 FQNEAQ. CDR3 in DNA: TGTGCCAGCAGCTTAGTTTTTCCGGGCATTCAGTACTTC. This encodes CASSLVFPGIQYF.

This clone was found many times. The rearrangement joins TRBV28 to TRBJ1-1; D gene unclear. The CDR3 consists of 12 residues. V lost 7 bases and J lost 8, with 14 bases in between. From germline, CDR1 is MDHEN and CDR2 SYDVKM. In DNA form, the CDR3 reads TGTGCCAGCACCACCTTGGCGGGAGAAGCTTTCTTT. Amino acids: CASTTLAGEAFF.

Many counts were recorded for this clone. The CDR3 protein is CAWSISGELFF. In nucleotides, the CDR3 is TGTGCCTGGAGTATCAGCGGGGAGCTGTTTTTT. The chain carries TRBV30 and TRBJ2-2; D is ambiguous. V lost 2 bases, J lost 7 bases, and 5 bases lay in between. Germline V gives CDR1 GTSNPN, CDR2 SVGIG (reference sequence). This CDR3 is 11 amino acids long.

The sample holds many counts of this clone. J is TRBJ2-1 and V is TRBV9; TRBD1 matches 9 bases. The CDR3 extends over 14 amino acids. Germline values: CDR1 SGDLS, CDR2 YYNGEE. V trimming: 4 bases; J trimming: 9 bases; junction bases outside the gene matches: 8. The CDR3 region has the DNA TGTGCCAGCAGCCCAACCGGGACAGGGACTGAGCAGTTCTTC. Protein product: CASSPTGTGTEQFF.

This clone was seen repeatedly, ten times or more. The rearrangement uses TRBV5-6 and TRBJ1-4; D uncertain. The V gene lost 2 bases and the J gene lost 3 bases, with 11 bases spanning the gap. This CDR3 has 15 amino acids. Germline CDR1 is SGHDT and CDR2 is YYEEEE. CDR3: CASSFTLQPNEKLFF. The CDR3 region has the DNA TGTGCCAGCAGCTTCACCTTACAACCTAATGAAAAACTGTTTTTT. The full variable domain, its missing parts supplied by reference TRBV5-6 and TRBJ1-4, is DAGVTQSPTHLIKTRGQQVTLRCSPKSGHDTVSWYQQALGQGPQFIFQYYEEEERQRGNFPDRFSGHQFPNYSSELNVNALLLGDSALYLCASSFTLQPNEKLFFGSGTQLSVL.

This clone was recorded a few times. The chain links TRBV7-2 to TRBJ2-5, with D perhaps TRBD2 (7 bases). V gave up 2 bases and J gave up 4 bases, with 14 bases separating them. The V gene's germline CDR1 is SGHTA and CDR2 FQGNSA. The CDR3 extends over 15 amino acids. CDR3 protein: CASSLRVGGGETQYF. The DNA of the CDR3 is TGTGCCAGCAGCTTAAGAGTGGGAGGGGGAGAGACCCAGTACTTC.

This clone came up many times. V gene TRBV7-3 combines with J gene TRBJ2-2; 9 positions match TRBD2. CDR3 length: 18 amino acids. Germline assignment: CDR1 SGHTA and CDR2 FQGTGA. The V segment lost 5 bases and the J segment 0 bases; nucleotides outside the gene matches: 10. The CDR3 DNA sequence: TGTGCCAGCAGCCCCTTAGCGGGAGCGCACTCGAACACCGGGGAGCTGTTTTTT. It specifies CASSPLAGAHSNTGELFF.

This clone was seen a few times. V and J are TRBV9 and TRBJ1-3, with D possibly TRBD1 on 5 matching bases. Germline V gene data show CDR1 as SGDLS and CDR2 as YYNGEE. V was cut by 1 base and J by 3 bases, with 8 bases left in between. CDR3 length: 14 amino acids. CDR3 nucleotide sequence: TGTGCCAGCAGCGTACAAGGGGTTGGAAACACCATATATTTT. Protein sequence: CASSVQGVGNTIYF.

With respect to this clone: A read error may account for a junction end that differs from germline. The chain has TRBV7-8 and TRBJ2-1; 7 bases map to TRBD2. Germline V gene lookup returns CDR1 SGHVS and CDR2 FQNEAQ. The CDR3 consists of 13 residues. The CDR3 DNA follows: TGTGCCAGCAGCTTAGCCCGATGGCGGGGGTTGGTCTTC. Protein product: CASSLARWRGLVF.

This clone was seen many times. V and J are TRBV6-1 and TRBJ1-2, with D hard to call. V was pared by 5 bases and J by 3 bases, with 10 bases between. The germline V gene encodes CDR1 MNHNS and CDR2 SASEGT. There are 13 residues in the CDR3. The CDR3 nucleotides read TGTGCCAGCAGTCTAGGTAGAGACTATGGCTACACCTTC. Encoded protein: CASSLGRDYGYTF.

The sample holds a few counts of this clone. The chain employs TRBV7-2 and TRBJ2-1; D unclear. Germline CDR1 SGHTA, CDR2 FQGNSA. The length of the CDR3 is 11 residues. V lost 4 bases to trimming and J lost 8 bases, with 6 bases between them. As DNA, the CDR3 is TGTGCCAGCAGCTACACATATGAGCAGTTCTTC. Its protein is CASSYTYEQFF.

This clone has just a few counts. This specimen includes other DNA sequences encoding the same CDR3. The V call is TRBV6-6, the J call TRBJ1-4, with no clear D. The germline V gene encodes CDR1 MNHNY and CDR2 SVGAGI (reference sequence). This CDR3 has 16 amino acids. V was shortened by 0 bases and J by 0 bases, with 8 bases between the two germline ends. The CDR3: CASSYSMQATNEKLFF. In DNA form, the CDR3 reads TGTGCCAGCAGTTACTCGATGCAGGCAACTAATGAAAAACTGTTTTTT.

This clone has just a few counts. This chain joins TRBV6-5 and TRBJ2-1; TRBD2 matches 7 bases. Germline V gene lookup returns CDR1 MNHEY and CDR2 SVGAGI. The CDR3 length is 13 residues. V lost 10 bases and J lost 6; bases outside the gene matches: 9. The DNA of the CDR3 is TGTGCCACTTGGGACGGCGGGGGCAATGAGCAGTTCTTC. Translation: CATWDGGGNEQFF.

The chain joins TRBV30 to TRBJ1-2; no clear D gene. Looked up from germline, CDR1 is GTSNPN and CDR2 is SVGIG (reference sequence). The V gene lost 5 bases and the J gene lost 0 bases, with 13 bases spanning the gap. The CDR3 is 14 amino acids. CDR3 loop: CAWARLAANYGYTF. CDR3 nucleotides: TGTGCCTGGGCCCGGTTGGCGGCTAACTATGGCTACACCTTC.

This clone occurred many times. The V gene is TRBV7-9, the J gene TRBJ2-7; a possible D gene is TRBD2 (6 bases). This CDR3 has 12 residues. Germline values: CDR1 SEHNR, CDR2 FQNEAQ (reference sequence). With 5 bases removed from V and 3 bases from J, the gap between germline ends came to 8 bases. The CDR3 bases are TGTGCCAGCAGCGCGGACTACTACGAGCAGTACTTC. It translates to CASSADYYEQYF.

This clone has ten or more counts. V is TRBV5-1 and J is TRBJ2-1, with TRBD2 matching over 15 bases. Germline V CDR1 and CDR2: SGHRS, YFSETQ. V shed 4 bases, J shed 6 bases, and the junction held 2 bases outside the gene matches. The CDR3 sequence is 15 residues long. In nucleotides, the CDR3 is TGCGCCAGCAGCAGGACTAGCGGGAGGGTCAATGAGCAGTTCTTC. Protein: CASSRTSGRVNEQFF. Filled out from reference TRBV5-1 and TRBJ2-1, the complete variable domain reads KAGVTQTPRYLIKTRGQQVTLSCSPISGHRSVSWYQQTPGQGLQFLFEYFSETQRNKGNFPGRFSGRQFSNSRSEMNVSTLELGDSALYLCASSRTSGRVNEQFFGPGTRLTVL.